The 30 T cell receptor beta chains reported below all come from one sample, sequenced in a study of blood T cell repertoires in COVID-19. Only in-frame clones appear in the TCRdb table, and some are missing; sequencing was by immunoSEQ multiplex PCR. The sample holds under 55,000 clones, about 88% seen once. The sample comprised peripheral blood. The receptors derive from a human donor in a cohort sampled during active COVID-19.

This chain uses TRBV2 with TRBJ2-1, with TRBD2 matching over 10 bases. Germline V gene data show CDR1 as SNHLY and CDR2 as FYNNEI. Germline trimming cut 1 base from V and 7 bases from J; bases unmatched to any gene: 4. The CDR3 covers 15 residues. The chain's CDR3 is CASSEERGGSNEQFF. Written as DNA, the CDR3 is TGTGCCAGCAGTGAAGAGCGGGGGGGCTCGAATGAGCAGTTCTTC. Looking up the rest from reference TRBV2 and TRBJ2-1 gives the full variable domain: EPEVTQTPSHQVTQMGQEVILRCVPISNHLYFYWYRQILGQKVEFLVSFYNNEISEKSEIFDDQFSVERPDGSNFTLKIRSTKLEDSAMYFCASSEERGGSNEQFFGPGTRLTVL.

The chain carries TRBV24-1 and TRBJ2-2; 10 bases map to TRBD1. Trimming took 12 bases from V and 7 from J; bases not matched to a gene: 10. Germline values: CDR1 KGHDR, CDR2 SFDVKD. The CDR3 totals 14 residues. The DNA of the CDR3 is TGTGCCGTTTCGACAGGGGGCGAGGGCGGGGAGCTGTTTTTT. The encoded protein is CAVSTGGEGGELFF.

CDR3 region: CAISESPGVNTEAFF. In DNA, the CDR3 is TGTGCCATCAGTGAGTCCCCCGGGGTGAACACTGAAGCTTTCTTT. This chain links TRBV10-3 with TRBJ1-1; D unresolved. The CDR3 sequence is 15 residues long. The V gene lost 0 bases and the J gene lost 0 bases, with 8 bases spanning the gap. CDR1 is ENHRY and CDR2 is SYGVKD in the germline V gene.

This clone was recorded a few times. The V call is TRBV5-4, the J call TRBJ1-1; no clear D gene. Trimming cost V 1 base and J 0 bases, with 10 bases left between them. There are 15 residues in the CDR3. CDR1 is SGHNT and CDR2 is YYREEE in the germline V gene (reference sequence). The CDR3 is CASSLFGELNTEAFF. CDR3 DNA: TGTGCCAGCAGCTTGTTCGGGGAATTGAACACTGAAGCTTTCTTT.

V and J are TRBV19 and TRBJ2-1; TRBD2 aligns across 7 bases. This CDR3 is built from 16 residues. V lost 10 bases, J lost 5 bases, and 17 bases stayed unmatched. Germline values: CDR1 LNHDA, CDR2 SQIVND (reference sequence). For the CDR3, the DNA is TGTGCCACGCAAATCCTATCGGGACTAACGAACAATGAGCAGTTCTTC. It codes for CATQILSGLTNNEQFF.

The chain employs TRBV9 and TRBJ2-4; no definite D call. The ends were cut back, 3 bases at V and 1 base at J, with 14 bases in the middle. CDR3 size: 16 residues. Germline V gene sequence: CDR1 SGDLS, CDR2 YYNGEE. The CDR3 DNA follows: TGTGCCAGCAGCGCAGATCCAGGTGGGGCCAAAAACATTCAGTACTTC. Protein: CASSADPGGAKNIQYF. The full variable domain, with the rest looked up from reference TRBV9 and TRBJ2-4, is DSGVTQTPKHLITATGQRVTLRCSPRSGDLSVYWYQQSLDQGLQFLIQYYNGEERAKGNILERFSAQQFPDLHSELNLSSLELGDSALYFCASSADPGGAKNIQYFGAGTRLSVL.

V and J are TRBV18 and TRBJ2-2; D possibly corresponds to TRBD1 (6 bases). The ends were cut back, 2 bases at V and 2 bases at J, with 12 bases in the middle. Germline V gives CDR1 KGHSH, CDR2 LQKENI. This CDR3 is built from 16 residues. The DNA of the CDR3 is TGTGCCAGCTCACCATATTCAGGGGATAACACCGGGGAGCTGTTTTTT. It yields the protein CASSPYSGDNTGELFF.

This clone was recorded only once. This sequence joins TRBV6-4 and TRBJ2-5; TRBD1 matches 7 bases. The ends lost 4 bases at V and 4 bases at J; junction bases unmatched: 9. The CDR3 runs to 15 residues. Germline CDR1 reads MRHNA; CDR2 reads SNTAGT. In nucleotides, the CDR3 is TGTGCCAGCAGTGTACAGGGACAGCCGGGAGAGACCCAGTACTTC. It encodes CASSVQGQPGETQYF.

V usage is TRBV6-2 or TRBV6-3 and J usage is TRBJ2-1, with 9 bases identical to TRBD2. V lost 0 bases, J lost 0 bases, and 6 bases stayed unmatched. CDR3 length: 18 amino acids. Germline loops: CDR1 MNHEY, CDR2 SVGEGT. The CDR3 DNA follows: TGTGCCAGCAGTTACTCTAGCGGGGGACCCAGCTCCTACAATGAGCAGTTCTTC. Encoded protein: CASSYSSGGPSSYNEQFF.

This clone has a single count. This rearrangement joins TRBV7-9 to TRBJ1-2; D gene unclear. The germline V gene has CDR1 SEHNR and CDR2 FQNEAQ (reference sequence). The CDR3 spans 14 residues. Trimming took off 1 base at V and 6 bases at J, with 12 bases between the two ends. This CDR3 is CASSLEIGRNGYTF. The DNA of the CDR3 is TGTGCCAGCAGCTTAGAGATTGGGCGAAATGGCTACACCTTC.

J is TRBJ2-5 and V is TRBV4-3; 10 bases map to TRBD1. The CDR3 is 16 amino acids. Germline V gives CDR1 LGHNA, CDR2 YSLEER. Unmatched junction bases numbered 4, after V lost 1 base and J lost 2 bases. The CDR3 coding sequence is TGCGCCAGCAGCCAAGTTACGGGACAGGGGCAAGAGACCCAGTACTTC. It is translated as CASSQVTGQGQETQYF.

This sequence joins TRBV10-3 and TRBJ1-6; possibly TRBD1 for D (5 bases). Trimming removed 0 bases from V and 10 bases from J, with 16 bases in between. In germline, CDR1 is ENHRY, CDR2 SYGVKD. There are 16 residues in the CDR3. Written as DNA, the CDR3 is TGTGCCATCAGTGAGTCGTTATCGCAGGGACTCTCACCCCTCCACTTT. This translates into CAISESLSQGLSPLHF.

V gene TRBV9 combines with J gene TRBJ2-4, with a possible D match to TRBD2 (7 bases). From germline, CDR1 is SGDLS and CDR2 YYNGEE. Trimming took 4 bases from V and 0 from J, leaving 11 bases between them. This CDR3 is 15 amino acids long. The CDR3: CASSRGGEAKNIQYF. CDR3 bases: TGTGCCAGCAGCCGAGGGGGGGAAGCCAAAAACATTCAGTACTTC.

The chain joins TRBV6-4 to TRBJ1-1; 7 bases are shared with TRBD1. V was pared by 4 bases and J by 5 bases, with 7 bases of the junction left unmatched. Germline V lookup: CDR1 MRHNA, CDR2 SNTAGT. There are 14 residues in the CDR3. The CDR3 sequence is CASSADRVGTEAFF. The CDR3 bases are TGTGCCAGCAGTGCTGACAGGGTAGGGACTGAAGCTTTCTTT.

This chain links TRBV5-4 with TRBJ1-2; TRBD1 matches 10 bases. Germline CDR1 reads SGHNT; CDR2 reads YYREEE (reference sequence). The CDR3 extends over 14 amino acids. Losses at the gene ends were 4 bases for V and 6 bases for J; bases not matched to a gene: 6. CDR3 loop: CASSPWTGGDGYTF. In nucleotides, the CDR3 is TGTGCCAGCAGCCCCTGGACAGGGGGTGATGGCTACACCTTC.

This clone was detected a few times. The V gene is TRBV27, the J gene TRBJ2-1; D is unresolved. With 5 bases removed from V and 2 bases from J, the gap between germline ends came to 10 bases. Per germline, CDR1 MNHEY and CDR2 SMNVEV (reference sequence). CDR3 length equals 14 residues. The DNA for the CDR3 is TGTGCCAGCAGTCCGAGAGCGACCTACAATGAGCAGTTCTTC. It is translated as CASSPRATYNEQFF.

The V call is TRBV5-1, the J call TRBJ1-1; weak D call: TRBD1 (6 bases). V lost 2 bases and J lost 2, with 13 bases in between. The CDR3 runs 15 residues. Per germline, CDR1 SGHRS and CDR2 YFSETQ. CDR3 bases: TGCGCCAGCAGCTTTACGACAGGTTTTAACACTGAAGCTTTCTTT. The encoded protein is CASSFTTGFNTEAFF. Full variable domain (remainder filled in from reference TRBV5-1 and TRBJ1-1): KAGVTQTPRYLIKTRGQQVTLSCSPISGHRSVSWYQQTPGQGLQFLFEYFSETQRNKGNFPGRFSGRQFSNSRSEMNVSTLELGDSALYLCASSFTTGFNTEAFFGQGTRLTVV.

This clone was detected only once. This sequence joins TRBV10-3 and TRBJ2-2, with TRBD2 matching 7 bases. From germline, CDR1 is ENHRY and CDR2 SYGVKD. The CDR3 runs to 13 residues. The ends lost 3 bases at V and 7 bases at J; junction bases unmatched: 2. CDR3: CAISDKRDGELFF. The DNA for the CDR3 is TGTGCCATCAGTGATAAGCGGGACGGGGAGCTGTTTTTT.

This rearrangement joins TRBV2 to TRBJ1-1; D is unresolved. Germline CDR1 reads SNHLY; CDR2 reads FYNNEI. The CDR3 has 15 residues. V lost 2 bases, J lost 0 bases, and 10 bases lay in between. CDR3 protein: CASSEQADLNTEAFF. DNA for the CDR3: TGTGCCAGCAGTGAACAGGCAGACCTGAACACTGAAGCTTTCTTT.

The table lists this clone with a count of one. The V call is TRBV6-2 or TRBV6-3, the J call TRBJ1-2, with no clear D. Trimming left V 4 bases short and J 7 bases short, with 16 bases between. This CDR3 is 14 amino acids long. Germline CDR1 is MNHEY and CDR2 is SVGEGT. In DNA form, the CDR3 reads TGTGCCAGCAGTTCATTCCTCCGGTTTGGTGGCTACACCTTC. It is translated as CASSSFLRFGGYTF.

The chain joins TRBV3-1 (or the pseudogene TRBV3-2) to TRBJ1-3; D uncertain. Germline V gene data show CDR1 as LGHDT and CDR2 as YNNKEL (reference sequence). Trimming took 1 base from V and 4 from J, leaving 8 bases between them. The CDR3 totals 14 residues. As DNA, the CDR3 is TGTGCCAGCAGCCAAGTCGGGGTGGGAAACACCATATATTTT. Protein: CASSQVGVGNTIYF.

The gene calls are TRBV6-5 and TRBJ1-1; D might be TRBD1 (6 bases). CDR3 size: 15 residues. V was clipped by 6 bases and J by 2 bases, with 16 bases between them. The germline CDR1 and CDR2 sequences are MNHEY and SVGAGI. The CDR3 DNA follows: TGTGCCAGCAGACGGGGGGGACAAGGAAACACTGAAGCTTTCTTT. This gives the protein CASRRGGQGNTEAFF.

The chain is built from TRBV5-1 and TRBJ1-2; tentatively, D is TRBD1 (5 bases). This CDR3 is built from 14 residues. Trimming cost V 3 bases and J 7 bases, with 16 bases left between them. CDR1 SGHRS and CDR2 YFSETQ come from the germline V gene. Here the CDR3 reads CASSSTRGGIGYTF. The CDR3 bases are TGCGCCAGCAGCTCGACTAGGGGAGGGATTGGCTACACCTTC. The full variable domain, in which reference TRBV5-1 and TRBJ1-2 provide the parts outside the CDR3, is KAGVTQTPRYLIKTRGQQVTLSCSPISGHRSVSWYQQTPGQGLQFLFEYFSETQRNKGNFPGRFSGRQFSNSRSEMNVSTLELGDSALYLCASSSTRGGIGYTFGSGTRLTVV.

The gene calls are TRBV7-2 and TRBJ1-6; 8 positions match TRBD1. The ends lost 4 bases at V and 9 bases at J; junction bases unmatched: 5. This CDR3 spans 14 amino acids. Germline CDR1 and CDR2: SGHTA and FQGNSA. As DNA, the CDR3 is TGTGCCAGCAGCTCAGGGGGCCCCAGTTCACCCCTCCACTTT. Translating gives CASSSGGPSSPLHF.

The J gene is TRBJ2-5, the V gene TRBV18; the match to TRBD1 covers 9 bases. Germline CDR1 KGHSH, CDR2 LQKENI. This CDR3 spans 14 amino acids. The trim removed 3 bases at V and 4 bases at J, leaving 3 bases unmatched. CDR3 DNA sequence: TGTGCCAGCTCACCCGGGACAGGGTCAGAGACCCAGTACTTC. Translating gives CASSPGTGSETQYF.

DNA of the CDR3: TGCGCCAGCAGCCAAAACCCCAGACTAGCGGGGGGGAGGGATACGCAGTATTTT. It yields the protein CASSQNPRLAGGRDTQYF. This chain uses TRBV4-3 with TRBJ2-3; 14 bases map to TRBD2. V was pared by 2 bases and J by 6 bases, with 10 bases of the junction left unmatched. Germline CDR1 is LGHNA and CDR2 is YSLEER. The CDR3 is 18 amino acids.

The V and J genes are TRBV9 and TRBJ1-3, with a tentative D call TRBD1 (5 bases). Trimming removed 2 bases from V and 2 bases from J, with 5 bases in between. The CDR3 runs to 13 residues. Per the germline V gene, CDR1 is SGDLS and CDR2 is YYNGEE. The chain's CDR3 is CASSVRAGNTIYF. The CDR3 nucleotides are TGTGCCAGCAGCGTCAGGGCTGGAAACACCATATATTTT.

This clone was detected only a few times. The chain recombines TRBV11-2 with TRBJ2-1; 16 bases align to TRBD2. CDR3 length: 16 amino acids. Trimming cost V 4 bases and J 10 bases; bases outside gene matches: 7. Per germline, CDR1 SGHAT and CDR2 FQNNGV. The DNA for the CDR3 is TGTGCCAGCAGCTCGGGACTAGCGGGGGGGCAGAAGGAGCAGTTCTTC. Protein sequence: CASSSGLAGGQKEQFF.

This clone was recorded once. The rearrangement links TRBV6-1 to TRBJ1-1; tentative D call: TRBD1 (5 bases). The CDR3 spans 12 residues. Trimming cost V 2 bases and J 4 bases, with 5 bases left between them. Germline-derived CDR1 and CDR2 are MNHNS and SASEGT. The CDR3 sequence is CASSERGTEAFF. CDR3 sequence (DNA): TGTGCCAGCAGTGAAAGGGGCACTGAAGCTTTCTTT.

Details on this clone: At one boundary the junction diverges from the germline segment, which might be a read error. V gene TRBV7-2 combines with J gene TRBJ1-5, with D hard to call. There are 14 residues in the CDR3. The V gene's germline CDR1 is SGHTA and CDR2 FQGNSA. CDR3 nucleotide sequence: TGTGCCAGCAGCTTAGAGGGAGCAAATCTGCCCCAGCATTTT. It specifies CASSLEGANLPQHF.